The present TCR beta chain was sequenced within a study of blood T cell repertoires in COVID-19. Study context: Specimens from acute and convalescent COVID-19 originated in the United States, Italy and Spain.

Methods used by the authors: Estimates of nucleated cell counts were drawn from the amplification of reference gene primers. This table comes from immunoSEQ multiplex PCR, and its TCRdb copy is limited to in-frame clones, with some not included. Clone size and the V and J calls come from that table; the DNA yielded D and trimming. The profile shows 150,000 to 200,000 clones, 80% to 90% of them singletons. The sequenced sample consisted of peripheral blood. The source of this sequence is a woman in her seventies with acute or convalescent COVID-19.

The CDR3 DNA is TGCGCCAGCAGCCAAGCGCTCAGAGGGAACACTGAAGCTTTCTTT. Amino acid sequence: CASSQALRGNTEAFF. The chain carries TRBV4-1 and TRBJ1-1, with D unresolved. The CDR3 is 15 residues long. V dropped 1 base and J dropped 1 base, with 10 bases sitting between them. The V gene's germline CDR1 is MGHRA and CDR2 YSYEKL.